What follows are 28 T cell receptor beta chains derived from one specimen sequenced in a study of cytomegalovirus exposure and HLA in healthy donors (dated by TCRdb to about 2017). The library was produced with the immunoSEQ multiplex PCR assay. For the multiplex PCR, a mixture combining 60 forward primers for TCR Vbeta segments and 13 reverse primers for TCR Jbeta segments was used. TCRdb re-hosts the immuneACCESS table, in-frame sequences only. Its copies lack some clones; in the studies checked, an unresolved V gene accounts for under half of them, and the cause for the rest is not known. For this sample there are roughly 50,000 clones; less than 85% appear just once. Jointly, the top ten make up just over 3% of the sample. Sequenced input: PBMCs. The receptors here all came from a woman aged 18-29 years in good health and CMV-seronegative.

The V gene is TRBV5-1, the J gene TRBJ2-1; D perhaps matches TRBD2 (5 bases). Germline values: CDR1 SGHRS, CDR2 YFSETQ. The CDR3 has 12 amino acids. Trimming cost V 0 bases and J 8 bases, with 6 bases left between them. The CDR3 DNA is TGCGCCAGCAGCTTGGGGGAGTATGAGCAGTTCTTC. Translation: CASSLGEYEQFF.

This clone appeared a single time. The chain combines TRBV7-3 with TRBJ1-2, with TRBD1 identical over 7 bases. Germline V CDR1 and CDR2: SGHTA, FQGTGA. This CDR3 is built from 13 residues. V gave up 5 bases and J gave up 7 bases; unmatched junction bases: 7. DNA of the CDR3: TGTGCCAGCAGCGCAACAGGGGCTGGTGGCTACACCTTC. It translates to CASSATGAGGYTF.

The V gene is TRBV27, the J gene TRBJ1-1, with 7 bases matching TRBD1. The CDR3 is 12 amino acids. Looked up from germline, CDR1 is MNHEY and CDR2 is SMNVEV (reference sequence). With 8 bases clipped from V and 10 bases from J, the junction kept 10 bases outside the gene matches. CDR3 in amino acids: CASLTGRGRAFF. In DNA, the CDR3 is TGTGCCAGCCTAACGGGCAGGGGGAGAGCTTTCTTT.

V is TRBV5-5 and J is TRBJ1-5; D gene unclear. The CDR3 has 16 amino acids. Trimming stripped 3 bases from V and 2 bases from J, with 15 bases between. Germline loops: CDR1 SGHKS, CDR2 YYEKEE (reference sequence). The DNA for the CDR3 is TGTGCCAGCAGCTCTGTTGGGGAGGGCGGCAATCAGCCCCAGCATTTT. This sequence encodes CASSSVGEGGNQPQHF.

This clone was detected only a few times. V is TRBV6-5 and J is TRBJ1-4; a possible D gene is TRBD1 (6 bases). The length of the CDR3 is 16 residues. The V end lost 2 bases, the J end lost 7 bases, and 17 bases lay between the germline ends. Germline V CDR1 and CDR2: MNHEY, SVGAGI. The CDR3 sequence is CASSYGGAGEVEKLFF. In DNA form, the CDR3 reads TGTGCCAGCAGTTACGGGGGGGCCGGGGAGGTTGAAAAACTGTTTTTT.

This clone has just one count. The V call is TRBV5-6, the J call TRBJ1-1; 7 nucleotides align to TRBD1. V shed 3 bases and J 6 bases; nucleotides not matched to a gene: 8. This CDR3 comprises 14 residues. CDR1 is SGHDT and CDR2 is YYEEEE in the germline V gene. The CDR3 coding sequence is TGTGCCAGCAGCTCCGGGACAGAGGCTTCTGAAGCTTTCTTT. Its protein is CASSSGTEASEAFF.

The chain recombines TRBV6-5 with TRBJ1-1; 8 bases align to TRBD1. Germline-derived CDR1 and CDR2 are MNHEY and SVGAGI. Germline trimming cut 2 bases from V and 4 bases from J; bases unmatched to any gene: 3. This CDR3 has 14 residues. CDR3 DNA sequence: TGTGCCAGCAGTTACGGACAGGGCGTCACTGAAGCTTTCTTT. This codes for CASSYGQGVTEAFF.

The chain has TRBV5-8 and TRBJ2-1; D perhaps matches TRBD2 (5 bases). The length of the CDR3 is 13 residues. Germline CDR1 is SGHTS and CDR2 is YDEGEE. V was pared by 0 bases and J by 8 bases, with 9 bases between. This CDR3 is CASSLAGWDEQFF. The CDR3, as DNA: TGTGCCAGCAGCTTGGCGGGGTGGGATGAGCAGTTCTTC.

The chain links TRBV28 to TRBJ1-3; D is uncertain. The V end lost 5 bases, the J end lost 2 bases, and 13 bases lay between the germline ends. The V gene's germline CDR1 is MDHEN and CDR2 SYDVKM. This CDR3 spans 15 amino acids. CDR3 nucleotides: TGTGCCAGCAGTCCCAGTCAGGCTCCTGGAAACACCATATATTTT. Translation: CASSPSQAPGNTIYF.

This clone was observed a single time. The chain's CDR3 is CASSLAGSGNHGYTF. The DNA of the CDR3 is TGTGCCAGCAGCCTTGCGGGATCGGGGAACCATGGCTACACCTTC. This chain connects TRBV5-6 to TRBJ1-2, with unresolved D. V dropped 4 bases and J dropped 6 bases, with 19 bases sitting between them. Germline lookup yields CDR1 SGHDT and CDR2 YYEEEE. CDR3 length equals 15 residues.

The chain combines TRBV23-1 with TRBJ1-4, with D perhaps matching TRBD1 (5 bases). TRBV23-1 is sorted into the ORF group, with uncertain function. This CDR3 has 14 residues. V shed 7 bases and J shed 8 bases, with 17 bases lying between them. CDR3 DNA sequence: TGCGCCAGCAAAAGAGGCGTGAAGGGGGAAAAACTGTTTTTT. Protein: CASKRGVKGEKLFF.

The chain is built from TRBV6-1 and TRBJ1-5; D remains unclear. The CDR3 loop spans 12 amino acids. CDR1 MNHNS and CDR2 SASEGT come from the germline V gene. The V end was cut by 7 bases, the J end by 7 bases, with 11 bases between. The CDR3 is CASTTARQPQHF. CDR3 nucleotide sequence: TGTGCCAGCACAACAGCTCGCCAGCCCCAGCATTTT.

CDR3 bases: TGTGCCAGCAGCTCAGCGGGAGGGACGAACGAGCAGTACTTC. Amino acids: CASSSAGGTNEQYF. V usage is TRBV7-9 and J usage is TRBJ2-7; 10 bases agree with TRBD2. The CDR3 extends over 14 amino acids. Germline-derived CDR1 and CDR2 are SEHNR and FQNEAQ (reference sequence). Trimming at V came to 4 bases and at J to 5 bases, leaving 5 bases not matched to a gene.

CDR3 region: CASSSTGGASSGELFF. The CDR3 nucleotides read TGTGCCAGCAGCTCCACAGGGGGCGCTTCGTCCGGGGAGCTGTTTTTT. The V gene is TRBV7-9, the J gene TRBJ2-2; 9 nucleotides agree with TRBD1. The CDR3 length is 16 residues. The germline V gene has CDR1 SEHNR and CDR2 FQNEAQ (reference sequence). Unmatched junction bases numbered 9, after V lost 4 bases and J lost 6 bases.

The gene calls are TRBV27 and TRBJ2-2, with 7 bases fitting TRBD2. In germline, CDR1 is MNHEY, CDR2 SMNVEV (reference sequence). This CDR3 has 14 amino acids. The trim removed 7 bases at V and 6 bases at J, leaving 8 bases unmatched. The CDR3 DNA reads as TGTGCCAGCAAAGGAGCGGGACGGTCCGGGGAGCTGTTTTTT. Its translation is CASKGAGRSGELFF.

CDR3 DNA: TGTGCCAGCAGTCGCCGGACAGGCACCGGGGAGCTGTTTTTT. This gives the protein CASSRRTGTGELFF. The V gene is TRBV2, the J gene TRBJ2-2; 7 bases are a match to TRBD1. CDR1 and CDR2 (germline): SNHLY, FYNNEI. The junction had 4 bases not matched to a gene; V was cut back by 5 bases and J by 4 bases. The CDR3 is made up of 14 amino acids. Based on the CDR3 plus reference TRBV2 and TRBJ2-2, the full variable domain is EPEVTQTPSHQVTQMGQEVILRCVPISNHLYFYWYRQILGQKVEFLVSFYNNEISEKSEIFDDQFSVERPDGSNFTLKIRSTKLEDSAMYFCASSRRTGTGELFFGEGSRLTVL.

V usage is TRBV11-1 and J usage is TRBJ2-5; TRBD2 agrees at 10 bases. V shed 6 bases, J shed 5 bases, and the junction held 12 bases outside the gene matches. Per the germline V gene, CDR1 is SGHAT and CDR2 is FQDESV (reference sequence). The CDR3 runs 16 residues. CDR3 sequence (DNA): TGTGCCAGCAGTCCGGAACTAGCGGGAATGTGGGAGACCCAGTACTTC. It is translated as CASSPELAGMWETQYF.

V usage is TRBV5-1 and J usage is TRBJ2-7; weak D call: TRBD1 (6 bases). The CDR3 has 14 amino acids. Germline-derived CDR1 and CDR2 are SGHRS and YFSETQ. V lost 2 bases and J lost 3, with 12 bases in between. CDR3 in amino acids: CASSFTGTNYEQYF. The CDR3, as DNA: TGCGCCAGCAGCTTCACCGGGACAAACTACGAGCAGTACTTC. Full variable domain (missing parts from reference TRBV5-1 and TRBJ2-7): KAGVTQTPRYLIKTRGQQVTLSCSPISGHRSVSWYQQTPGQGLQFLFEYFSETQRNKGNFPGRFSGRQFSNSRSEMNVSTLELGDSALYLCASSFTGTNYEQYFGPGTRLTVT.

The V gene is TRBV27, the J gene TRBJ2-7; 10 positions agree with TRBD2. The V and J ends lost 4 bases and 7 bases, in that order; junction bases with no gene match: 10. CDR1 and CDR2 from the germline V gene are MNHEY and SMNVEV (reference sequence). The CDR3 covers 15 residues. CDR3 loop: CASSWAAGGPGEQYF. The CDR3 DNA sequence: TGTGCCAGCAGTTGGGCAGCGGGAGGGCCGGGTGAGCAGTACTTC.

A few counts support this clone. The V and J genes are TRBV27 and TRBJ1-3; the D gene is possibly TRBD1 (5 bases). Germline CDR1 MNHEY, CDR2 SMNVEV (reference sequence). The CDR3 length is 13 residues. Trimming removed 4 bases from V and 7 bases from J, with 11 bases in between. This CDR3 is CASSSSQGNTIYF. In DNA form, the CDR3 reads TGTGCCAGCAGTTCCTCTCAGGGTAACACCATATATTTT.

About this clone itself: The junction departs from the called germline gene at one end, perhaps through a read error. For the CDR3, the DNA is TGTTCCAGCAGCCAAGACATGGGAGGGTCCTACGAGCAGTACTTC. Translation gives CSSSQDMGGSYEQYF. The chain couples TRBV6-1 to TRBJ2-7, with 7 bases matching TRBD2. Germline V gives CDR1 MNHNS, CDR2 SASEGT. The CDR3 consists of 15 residues.

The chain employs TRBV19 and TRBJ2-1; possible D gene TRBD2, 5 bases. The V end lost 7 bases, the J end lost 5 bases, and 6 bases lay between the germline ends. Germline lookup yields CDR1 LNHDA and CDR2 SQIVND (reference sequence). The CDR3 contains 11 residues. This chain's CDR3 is CASNGDNEQFF. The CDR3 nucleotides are TGTGCCAGTAACGGGGACAATGAGCAGTTCTTC.

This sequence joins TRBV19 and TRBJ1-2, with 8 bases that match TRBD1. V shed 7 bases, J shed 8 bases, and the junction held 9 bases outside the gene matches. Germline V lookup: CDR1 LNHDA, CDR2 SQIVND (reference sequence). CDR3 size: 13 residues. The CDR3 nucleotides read TGTGCCAGTACCCCGGGACAGGAATTCGGCTACACCTTC. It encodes CASTPGQEFGYTF.

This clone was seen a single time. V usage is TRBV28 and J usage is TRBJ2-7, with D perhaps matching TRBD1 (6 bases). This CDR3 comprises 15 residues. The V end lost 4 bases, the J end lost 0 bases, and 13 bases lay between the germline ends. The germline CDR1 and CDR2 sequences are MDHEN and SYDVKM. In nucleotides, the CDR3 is TGTGCCAGCAGTTCACAGGGCGCCAGCTCCTACGAGCAGTACTTC. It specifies CASSSQGASSYEQYF. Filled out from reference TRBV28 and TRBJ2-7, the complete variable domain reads DVKVTQSSRYLVKRTGEKVFLECVQDMDHENMFWYRQDPGLGLRLIYFSYDVKMKEKGDIPEGYSVSREKKERFSLILESASTNQTSMYLCASSSQGASSYEQYFGPGTRLTVT.

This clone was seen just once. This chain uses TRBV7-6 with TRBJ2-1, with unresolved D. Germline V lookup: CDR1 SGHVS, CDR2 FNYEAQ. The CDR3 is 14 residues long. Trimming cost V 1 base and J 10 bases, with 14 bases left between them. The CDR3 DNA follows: TGTGCCAGCAGCTTAGACTTCCCCCACGGGGAGCAGTTCTTC. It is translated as CASSLDFPHGEQFF.

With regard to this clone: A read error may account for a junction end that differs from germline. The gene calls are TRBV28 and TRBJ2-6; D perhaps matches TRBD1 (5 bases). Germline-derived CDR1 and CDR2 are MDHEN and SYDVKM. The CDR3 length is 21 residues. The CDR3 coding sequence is TGTGCCAGCAGTTTATTTAAAAGGGGAAAGGGTCCCCGCTCTGGGGCCAACGGCCTGACTTTC. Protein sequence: CASSLFKRGKGPRSGANGLTF.

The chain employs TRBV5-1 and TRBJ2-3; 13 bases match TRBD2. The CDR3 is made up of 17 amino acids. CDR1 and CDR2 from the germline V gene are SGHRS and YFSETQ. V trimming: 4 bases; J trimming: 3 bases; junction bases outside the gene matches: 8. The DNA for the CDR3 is TGCGCCAGCAGCATAGGACTAGCGGGAGTTGAGACAGATACGCAGTATTTT. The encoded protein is CASSIGLAGVETDTQYF.

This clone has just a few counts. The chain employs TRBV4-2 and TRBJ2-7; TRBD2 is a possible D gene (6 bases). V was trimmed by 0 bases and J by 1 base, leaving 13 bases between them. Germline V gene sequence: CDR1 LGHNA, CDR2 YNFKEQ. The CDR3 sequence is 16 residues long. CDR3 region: CASSQDGGSGSYEQYF. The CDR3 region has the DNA TGTGCCAGCAGCCAAGATGGTGGTAGCGGATCCTACGAGCAGTACTTC.